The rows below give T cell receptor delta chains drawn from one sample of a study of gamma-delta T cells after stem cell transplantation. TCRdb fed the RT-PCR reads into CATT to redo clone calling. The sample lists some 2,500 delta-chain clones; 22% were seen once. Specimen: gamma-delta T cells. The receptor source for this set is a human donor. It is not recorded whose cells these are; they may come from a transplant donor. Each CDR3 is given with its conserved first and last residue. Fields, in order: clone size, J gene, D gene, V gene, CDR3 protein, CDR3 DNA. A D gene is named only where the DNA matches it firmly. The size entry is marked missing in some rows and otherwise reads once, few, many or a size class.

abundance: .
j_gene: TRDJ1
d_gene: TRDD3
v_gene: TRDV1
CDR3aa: CALGGATGGYAADKLIF
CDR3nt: TGTGCTCTTGGGGGGGCAACTGGGGGATACGCGGCCGATAAACTCATCTTT

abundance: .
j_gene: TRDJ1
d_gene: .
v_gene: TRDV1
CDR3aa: CALGEFLPPLGVNTDKLIF
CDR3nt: TGTGCTCTTGGGGAGTTCCTTCCTCCCCTGGGGGTTAACACCGATAAACTCATCTTT

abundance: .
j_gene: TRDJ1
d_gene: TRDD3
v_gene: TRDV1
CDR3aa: CALGDFTKGRNGGYGRKLIF
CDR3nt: TGTGCTCTTGGGGACTTTACGAAAGGGAGGAATGGGGGATACGGAAGGAAGCTCATCTTT

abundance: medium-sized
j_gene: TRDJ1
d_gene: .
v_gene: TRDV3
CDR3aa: CALQSGTDKLIF
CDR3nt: TGTGCCCTCCAGTCCGGCACCGATAAACTCATCTTT

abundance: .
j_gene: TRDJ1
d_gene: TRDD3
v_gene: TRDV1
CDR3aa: CALGELPYSPPLGDPPYTDKLIF
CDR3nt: TGTGCTCTTGGGGAACTCCCCTATTCCCCTCCTCTGGGGGATCCTCCGTACACCGATAAACTCATCTTT

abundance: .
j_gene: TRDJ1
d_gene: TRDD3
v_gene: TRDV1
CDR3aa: CALGAKAGPTFPSVQYPGGLCTDKLIF
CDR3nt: TGTGCTCTTGGAGCAAAAGCCGGGCCGACCTTCCCTTCCGTCCAATACCCTGGGGGATTATGCACCGATAAACTCATCTTT

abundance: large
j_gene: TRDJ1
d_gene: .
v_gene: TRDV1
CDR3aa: CALGEPPGIPWGTWGEEDPAGKLIF
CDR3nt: TGTGCTCTTGGGGAACCCCCGGGGATTCCTTGGGGCACGTGGGGTGAGGAGGACCCGGCCGGTAAACTCATCTTT

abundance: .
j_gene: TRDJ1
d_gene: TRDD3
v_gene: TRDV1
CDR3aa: CALGELGVLRPSTGGPGGYTDKLIF
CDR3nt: TGTGCTCTTGGGGAACTAGGGGTCCTACGGCCCAGTACTGGGGGCCCCGGGGGCTACACCGATAAACTCATCTTT

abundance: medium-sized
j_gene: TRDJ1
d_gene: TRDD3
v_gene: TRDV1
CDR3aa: CALGISVRWGISAATDKLIF
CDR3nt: TGTGCTCTTGGGATTTCCGTACGCTGGGGGATATCTGCGGCCACCGATAAACTCATCTTT

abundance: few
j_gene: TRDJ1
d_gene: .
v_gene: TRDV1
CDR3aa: CALGELPPTWAGGSPRTDKLIF
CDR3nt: TGTGCTCTTGGGGAACTTCCTCCTACGTGGGCTGGGGGGTCCCCGCGTACGGATAAACTCATCTTT

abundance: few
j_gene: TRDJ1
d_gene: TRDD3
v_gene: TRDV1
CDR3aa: CALGELYPGEEVLGDYTDKLIF
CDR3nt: TGTGCTCTTGGGGAACTTTACCCGGGGGAGGAGGTACTGGGGGATTACACCGATAAACTCATCTTT

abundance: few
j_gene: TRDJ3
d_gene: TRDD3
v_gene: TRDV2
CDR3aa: CACDTVLGVAWDTRQMFF
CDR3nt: TGTGCCTGTGACACGGTACTGGGGGTTGCCTGGGACACCCGACAGATGTTTTTC

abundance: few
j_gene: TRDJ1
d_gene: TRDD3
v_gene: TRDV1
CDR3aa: CALGELSYALGDTTDKLIF
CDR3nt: TGTGCTCTTGGGGAACTTTCCTACGCTCTGGGGGATACGACCGATAAACTCATCTTT

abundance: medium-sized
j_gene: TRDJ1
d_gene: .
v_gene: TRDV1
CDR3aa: CALGELVPLWPDKLIF
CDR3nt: TGTGCTCTTGGGGAACTAGTGCCCCTTTGGCCCGATAAACTCATCTTT

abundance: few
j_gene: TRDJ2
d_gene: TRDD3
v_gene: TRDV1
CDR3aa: CALGACAGGIRDRADHTAQLFF
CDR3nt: TGTGCTCTTGGGGCGTGCGCCGGGGGGATACGGGACCGGGCCGACCACACAGCACAACTCTTCTTT

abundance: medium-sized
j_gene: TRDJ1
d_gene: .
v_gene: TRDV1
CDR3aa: CALGESSKLIF
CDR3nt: TGTGCTCTTGGGGAATCCAGTAAACTCATCTTT

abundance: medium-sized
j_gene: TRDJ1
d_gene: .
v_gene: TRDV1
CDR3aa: CALGELNFSSFLLSWGHDKLIF
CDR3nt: TGTGCTCTTGGGGAACTAAATTTTTCCAGTTTCCTACTCTCCTGGGGGCACGATAAACTCATCTTT

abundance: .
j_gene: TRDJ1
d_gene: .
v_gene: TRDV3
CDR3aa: CAQGGTDKLIF
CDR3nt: TGTGCCCAAGGGGGGACCGATAAACTCATCTTT

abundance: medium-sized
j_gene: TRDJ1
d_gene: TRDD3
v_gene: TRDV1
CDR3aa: CALGEPDFLGGIRGYTDKLIF
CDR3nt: TGTGCTCTTGGGGAACCCGATTTCCTCGGGGGGATACGGGGGTACACCGATAAACTCATCTTT

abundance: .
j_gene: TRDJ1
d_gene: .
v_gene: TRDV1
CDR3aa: CALGEPFYAGWGELIF
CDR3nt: TGTGCTCTTGGGGAACCCTTCTACGCGGGATGGGGAGAACTCATCTTT

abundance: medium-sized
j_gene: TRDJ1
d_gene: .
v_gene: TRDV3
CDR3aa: CASTRGPSPYTDKLIF
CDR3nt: TGTGCCTCTACAAGAGGTCCTTCCCCGTACACCGATAAACTCATCTTT

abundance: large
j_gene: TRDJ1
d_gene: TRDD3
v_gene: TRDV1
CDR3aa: CALGPSKAAFQIFTGGLTPDKLIF
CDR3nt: TGTGCTCTTGGGCCCTCAAAGGCGGCCTTTCAGATCTTTACTGGGGGACTCACCCCCGATAAACTCATCTTT

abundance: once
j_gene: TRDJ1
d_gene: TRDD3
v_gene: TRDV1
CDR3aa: CALRSSPVLGQYTDKLIF
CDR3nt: TGTGCTCTTAGGTCCTCCCCTGTACTGGGGCAGTACACCGATAAACTCATCTTT

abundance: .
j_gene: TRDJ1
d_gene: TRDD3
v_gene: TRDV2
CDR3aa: CACDTVGGYASDKLIF
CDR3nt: TGTGCCTGTGACACCGTCGGGGGATACGCGTCCGATAAACTCATCTTT

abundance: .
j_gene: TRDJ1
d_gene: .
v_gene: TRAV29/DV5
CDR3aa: CAASAGGGSPTDKLIF
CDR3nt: TGTGCAGCAAGCGCGGGGGGAGGATCCCCCACCGATAAACTCATCTTT

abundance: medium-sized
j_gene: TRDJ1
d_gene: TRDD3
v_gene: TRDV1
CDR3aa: CALGERSPRYWGIGPETDKLIF
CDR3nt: TGTGCTCTTGGGGAACGATCCCCTAGGTACTGGGGGATAGGCCCCGAAACCGATAAACTCATCTTT

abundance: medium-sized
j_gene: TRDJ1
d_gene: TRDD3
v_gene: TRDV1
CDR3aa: CALGELGIILTGGSYYTDKLIF
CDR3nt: TGTGCTCTTGGGGAATTGGGTATCATCCTTACTGGGGGATCGTACTACACCGATAAACTCATCTTT

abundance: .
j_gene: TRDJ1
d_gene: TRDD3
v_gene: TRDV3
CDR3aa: CALIPSQGFQGDTTRTYTDKLIF
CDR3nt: TGTGCCCTAATACCTTCCCAGGGTTTTCAGGGGGATACGACGCGAACGTACACCGATAAACTCATCTTT

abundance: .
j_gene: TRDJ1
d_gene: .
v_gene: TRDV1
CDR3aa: CALGEFPSIRGALLTVTDKLIF
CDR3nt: TGTGCTCTTGGGGAATTTCCGAGTATACGGGGGGCACTGCTTACCGTTACCGATAAACTCATCTTT

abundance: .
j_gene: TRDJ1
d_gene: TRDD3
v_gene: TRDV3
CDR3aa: CAFTASPVLGEMKKYTDKLIF
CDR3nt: TGTGCCTTTACAGCTTCCCCAGTACTGGGGGAGATGAAAAAGTACACCGATAAACTCATCTTT

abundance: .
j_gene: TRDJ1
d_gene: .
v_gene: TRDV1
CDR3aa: CALGELESHGPTMVGDTDKLIF
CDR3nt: TGTGCTCTTGGGGAACTTGAATCCCACGGTCCTACGATGGTGGGGGACACCGATAAACTCATCTTT

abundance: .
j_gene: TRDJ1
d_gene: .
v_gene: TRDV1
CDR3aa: CALGELRRPSYVWGINLTDKLIF
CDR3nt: TGTGCTCTTGGGGAACTGAGAAGGCCTTCCTACGTTTGGGGGATTAACCTCACCGATAAACTCATCTTT

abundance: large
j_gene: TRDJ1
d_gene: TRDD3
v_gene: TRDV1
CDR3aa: CALGVPSVLGDTLHKLIF
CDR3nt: TGTGCTCTTGGGGTTCCCTCGGTACTGGGGGATACATTACATAAACTCATCTTT

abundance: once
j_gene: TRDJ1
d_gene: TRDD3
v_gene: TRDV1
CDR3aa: CALGSPFPVLGDMADKLIF
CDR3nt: TGTGCTCTTGGGTCCCCTTTCCCCGTACTGGGGGATATGGCCGATAAACTCATCTTT

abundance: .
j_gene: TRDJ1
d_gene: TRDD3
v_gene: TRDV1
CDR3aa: CALGGESFPSLLGDRNTDKLIF
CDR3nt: TGTGCTCTTGGGGGAGAATCCTTCCCCTCCTTACTGGGGGATAGAAACACCGATAAACTCATCTTT

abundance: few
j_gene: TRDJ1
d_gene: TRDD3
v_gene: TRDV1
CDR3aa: CALGGGGIRDTDKLIF
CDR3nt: TGTGCTCTTGGGGGGGGAGGGATACGCGACACCGATAAACTCATCTTT

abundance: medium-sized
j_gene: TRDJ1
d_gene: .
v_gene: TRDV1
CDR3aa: CALGELLLYGDTDKLIF
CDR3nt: TGTGCTCTTGGGGAATTACTCCTTTACGGCGACACCGATAAACTCATCTTT

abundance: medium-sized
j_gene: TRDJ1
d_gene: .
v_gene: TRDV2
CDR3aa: CACDTRTGIKGADKLIF
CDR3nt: TGTGCCTGTGACACCCGTACTGGGATAAAGGGGGCCGATAAACTCATCTTT

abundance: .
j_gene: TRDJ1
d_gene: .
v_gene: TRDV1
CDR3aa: CALVFGIYPPLDHTTDKLIF
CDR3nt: TGTGCTCTTGTTTTCGGAATTTATCCTCCCTTGGATCATACGACCGATAAACTCATCTTT

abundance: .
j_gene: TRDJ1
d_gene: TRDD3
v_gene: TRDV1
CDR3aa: CALGEYQSYMPSYGQLGDTVVGLIF
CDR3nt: TGTGCTCTTGGGGAGTATCAATCATACATGCCTTCCTACGGACAACTGGGGGATACGGTAGTTGGTCTCATCTTT

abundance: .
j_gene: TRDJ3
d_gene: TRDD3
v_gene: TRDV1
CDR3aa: CALGEGARGGYGETWDTRQMFF
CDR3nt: TGTGCTCTTGGGGAAGGCGCGAGGGGGGGATACGGTGAAACCTGGGACACCCGACAGATGTTTTTC